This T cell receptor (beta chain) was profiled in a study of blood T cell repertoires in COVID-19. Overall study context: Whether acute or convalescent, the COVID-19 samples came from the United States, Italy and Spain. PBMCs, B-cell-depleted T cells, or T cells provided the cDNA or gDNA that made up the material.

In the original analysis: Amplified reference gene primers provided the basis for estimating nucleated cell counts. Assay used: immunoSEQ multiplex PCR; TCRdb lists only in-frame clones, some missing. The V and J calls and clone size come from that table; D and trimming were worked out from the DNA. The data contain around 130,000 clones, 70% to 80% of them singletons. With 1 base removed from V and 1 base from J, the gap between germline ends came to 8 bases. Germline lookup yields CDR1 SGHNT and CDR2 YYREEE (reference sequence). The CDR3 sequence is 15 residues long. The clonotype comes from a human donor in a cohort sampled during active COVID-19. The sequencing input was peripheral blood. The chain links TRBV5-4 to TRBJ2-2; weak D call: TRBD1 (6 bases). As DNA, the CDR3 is TGTGCCAGCAGCTTGCCACAGGGGAACACCGGGGAGCTGTTTTTT. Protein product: CASSLPQGNTGELFF.